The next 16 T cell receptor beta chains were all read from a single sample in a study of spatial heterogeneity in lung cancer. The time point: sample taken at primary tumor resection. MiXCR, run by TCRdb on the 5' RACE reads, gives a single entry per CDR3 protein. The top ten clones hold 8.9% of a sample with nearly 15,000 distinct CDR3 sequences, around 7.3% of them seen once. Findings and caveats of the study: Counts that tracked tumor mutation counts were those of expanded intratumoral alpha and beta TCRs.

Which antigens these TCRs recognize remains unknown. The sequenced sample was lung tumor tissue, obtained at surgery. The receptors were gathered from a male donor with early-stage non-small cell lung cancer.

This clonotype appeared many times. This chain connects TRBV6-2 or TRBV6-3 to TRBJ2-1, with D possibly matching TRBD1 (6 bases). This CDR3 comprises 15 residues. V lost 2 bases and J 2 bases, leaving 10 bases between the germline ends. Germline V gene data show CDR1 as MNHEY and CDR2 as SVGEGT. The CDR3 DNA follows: TGTGCCAGCAGTTACCAGGGGTTAGCCTACAATGAGCAGTTCTTC. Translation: CASSYQGLAYNEQFF.

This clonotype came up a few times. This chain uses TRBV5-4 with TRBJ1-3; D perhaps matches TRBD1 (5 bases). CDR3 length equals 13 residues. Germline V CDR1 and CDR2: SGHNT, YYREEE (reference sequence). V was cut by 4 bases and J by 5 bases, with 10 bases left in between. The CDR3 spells CASSAGRRNTIYF. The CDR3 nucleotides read TGTGCCAGCAGCGCGGGACGGCGAAACACCATATATTTT.

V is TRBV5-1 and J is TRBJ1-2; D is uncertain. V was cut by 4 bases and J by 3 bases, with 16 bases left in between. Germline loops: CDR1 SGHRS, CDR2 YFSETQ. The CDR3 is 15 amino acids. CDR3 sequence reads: CASSMGEDSYYGYTF. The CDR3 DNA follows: TGCGCCAGCAGCATGGGCGAGGACTCGTACTATGGCTACACCTTC.

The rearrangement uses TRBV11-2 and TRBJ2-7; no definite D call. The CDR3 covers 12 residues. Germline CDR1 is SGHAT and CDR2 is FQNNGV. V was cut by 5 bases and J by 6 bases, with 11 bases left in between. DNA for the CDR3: TGTGCCAGCAGCCTCCAGGTATTCGAGCAGTACTTC. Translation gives CASSLQVFEQYF. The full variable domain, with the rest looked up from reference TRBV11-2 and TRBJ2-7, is EAGVAQSPRYKIIEKRQSVAFWCNPISGHATLYWYQQILGQGPKLLIQFQNNGVVDDSQLPKDRFSAERLKGVDSTLKIQPAKLEDSAVYLCASSLQVFEQYFGPGTRLTVT.

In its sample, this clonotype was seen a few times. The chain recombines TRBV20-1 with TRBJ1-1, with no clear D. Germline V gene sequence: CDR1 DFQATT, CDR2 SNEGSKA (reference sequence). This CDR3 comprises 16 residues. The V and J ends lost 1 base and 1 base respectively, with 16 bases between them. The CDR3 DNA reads TGCAGTGCTAGAGTAAGTGACGGCCCTGGGAACACTGAAGCTTTCTTT. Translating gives CSARVSDGPGNTEAFF.

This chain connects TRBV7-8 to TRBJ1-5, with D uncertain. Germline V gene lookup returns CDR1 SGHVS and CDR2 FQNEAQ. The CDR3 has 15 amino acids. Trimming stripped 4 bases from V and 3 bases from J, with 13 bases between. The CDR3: CASSSGREPNQPQHF. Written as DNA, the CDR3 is TGTGCCAGCAGCTCAGGACGTGAACCCAATCAGCCCCAGCATTTT.

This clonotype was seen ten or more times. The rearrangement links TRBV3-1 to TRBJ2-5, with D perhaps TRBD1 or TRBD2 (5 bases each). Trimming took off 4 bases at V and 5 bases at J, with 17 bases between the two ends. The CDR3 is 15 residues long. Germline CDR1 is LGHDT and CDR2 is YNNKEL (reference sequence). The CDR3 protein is CASSLPMGTGETQYF. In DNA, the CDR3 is TGTGCCAGCAGCCTTCCGATGGGGACCGGGGAGACCCAGTACTTC.

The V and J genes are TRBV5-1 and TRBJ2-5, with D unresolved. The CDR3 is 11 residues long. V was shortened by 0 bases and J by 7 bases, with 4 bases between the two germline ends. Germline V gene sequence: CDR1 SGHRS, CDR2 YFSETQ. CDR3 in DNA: TGCGCCAGCAGCTTGGAGGTGACCCAGTACTTC. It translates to CASSLEVTQYF.

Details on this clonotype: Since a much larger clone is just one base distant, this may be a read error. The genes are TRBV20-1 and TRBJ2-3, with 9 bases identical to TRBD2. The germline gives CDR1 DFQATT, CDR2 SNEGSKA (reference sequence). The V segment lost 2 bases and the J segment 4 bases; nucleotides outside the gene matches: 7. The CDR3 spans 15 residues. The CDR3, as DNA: TGCAGTGCTAGACCGAGCGGGAGGTGCTCAGATACGCAGTATTTT. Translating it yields CSARPSGRCSDTQYF.

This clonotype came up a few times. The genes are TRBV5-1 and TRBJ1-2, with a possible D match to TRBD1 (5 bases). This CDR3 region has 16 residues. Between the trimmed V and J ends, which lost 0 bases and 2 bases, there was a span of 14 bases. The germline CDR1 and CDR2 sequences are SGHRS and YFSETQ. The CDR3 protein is CASSLGTGGRNYGYTF. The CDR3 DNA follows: TGCGCCAGCAGCTTGGGAACCGGGGGTCGGAACTATGGCTACACCTTC.

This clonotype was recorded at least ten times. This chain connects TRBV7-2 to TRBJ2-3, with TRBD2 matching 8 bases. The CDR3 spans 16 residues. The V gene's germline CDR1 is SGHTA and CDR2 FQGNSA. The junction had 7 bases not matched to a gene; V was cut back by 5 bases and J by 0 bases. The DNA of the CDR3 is TGTGCCAGCAGCCAAGTAGCGGGGTTGAGCACAGATACGCAGTATTTT. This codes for CASSQVAGLSTDTQYF. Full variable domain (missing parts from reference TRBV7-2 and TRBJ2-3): GAGVSQSPSNKVTEKGKDVELRCDPISGHTALYWYRQSLGQGLEFLIYFQGNSAPDKSGLPSDRFSAERTGGSVSTLTIQRTQQEDSAVYLCASSQVAGLSTDTQYFGPGTRLTVL.

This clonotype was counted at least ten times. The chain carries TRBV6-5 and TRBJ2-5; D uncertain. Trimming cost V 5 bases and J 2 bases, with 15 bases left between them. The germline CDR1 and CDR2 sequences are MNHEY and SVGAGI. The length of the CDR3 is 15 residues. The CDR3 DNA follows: TGTGCCAGCAGTGGATCGGACGGATTACAAGAGACCCAGTACTTC. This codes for CASSGSDGLQETQYF.

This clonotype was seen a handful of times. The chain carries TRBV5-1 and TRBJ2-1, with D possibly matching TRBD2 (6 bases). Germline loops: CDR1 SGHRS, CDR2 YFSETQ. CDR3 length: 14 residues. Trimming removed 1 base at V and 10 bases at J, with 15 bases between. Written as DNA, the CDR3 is TGCGCCAGCAGCTTGACTAGCCTTTACTTGGAGCAGTTCTTC. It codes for CASSLTSLYLEQFF.

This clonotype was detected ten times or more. CDR3 protein: CASSPGQFMNTEAFF. The CDR3 coding sequence is TGCGCCAGCAGCCCGGGACAGTTCATGAACACTGAAGCTTTCTTT. V gene TRBV5-1 combines with J gene TRBJ1-1, with 7 bases identical to TRBD1. Germline lookup yields CDR1 SGHRS and CDR2 YFSETQ. This CDR3 comprises 15 residues. The junction had 6 bases not matched to a gene; V was cut back by 4 bases and J by 0 bases.

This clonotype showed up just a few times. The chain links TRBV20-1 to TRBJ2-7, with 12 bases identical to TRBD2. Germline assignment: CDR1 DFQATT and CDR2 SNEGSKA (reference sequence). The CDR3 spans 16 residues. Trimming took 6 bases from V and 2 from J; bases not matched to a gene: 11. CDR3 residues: CSASRTSGICPYEQYF. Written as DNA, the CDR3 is TGCAGTGCATCCCGGACTAGCGGGATTTGTCCCTACGAGCAGTACTTC.

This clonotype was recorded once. The CDR3 coding sequence is TGCGCCAGCAGCGGGCTCGGCGCCTCCTACGAGCAGTACTTC. Translated: CASSGLGASYEQYF. The chain uses TRBV5-1 and TRBJ2-7, with D unresolved. CDR3 size: 14 residues. In germline, CDR1 is SGHRS, CDR2 YFSETQ. V was clipped by 4 bases and J by 0 bases, with 11 bases between them.